Presented here are 27 T cell receptor beta chains from one specimen sequenced in a study of cytomegalovirus exposure and HLA in healthy donors. In the PCR, 60 Vbeta and 13 Jbeta primers were used. The assay was immunoSEQ multiplex PCR, and TCRdb's table has in-frame clones only and misses some. The table lists 70,000 or so clones. Sequenced: PBMCs. These receptors were collected from a man in his forties in good health and CMV-seronegative.

The chain employs TRBV7-9 and TRBJ2-2; TRBD2 agrees at 14 bases. Losses at the gene ends were 4 bases for V and 7 bases for J; bases not matched to a gene: 2. There are 15 residues in the CDR3. The germline V gene encodes CDR1 SEHNR and CDR2 FQNEAQ (reference sequence). The CDR3 loop is CASSSGLAGGGELFF. CDR3 nucleotides: TGTGCCAGCAGCTCCGGACTAGCGGGGGGCGGGGAGCTGTTTTTT.

This chain joins TRBV28 and TRBJ1-5, with 10 bases lining up with TRBD1. Germline CDR1 MDHEN, CDR2 SYDVKM. Losses at the gene ends were 6 bases for V and 1 base for J; bases not matched to a gene: 9. CDR3 length equals 17 residues. CDR3 residues: CASSPTGQGISNQPQHF. The CDR3 nucleotides are TGTGCCAGCAGCCCGACGGGACAGGGGATAAGCAATCAGCCCCAGCATTTT.

V usage is TRBV25-1 and J usage is TRBJ2-7, with D possibly being TRBD1 (5 bases). Trimming removed 2 bases at V and 2 bases at J, with 16 bases between. The CDR3 contains 16 residues. Germline V CDR1 and CDR2: MGHDK, SYGVNS. DNA of the CDR3: TGTGCCAGCAGTGAAAATCGCCCAGGGTTTCCCTACGAGCAGTACTTC. Encoded protein: CASSENRPGFPYEQYF.

V gene TRBV5-1 combines with J gene TRBJ2-7; TRBD1 agrees at 11 bases. Trimming removed 4 bases from V and 4 bases from J; junction bases left unmatched: 1. Germline V CDR1 and CDR2: SGHRS, YFSETQ. The CDR3 sequence is 13 residues long. The CDR3 DNA sequence: TGCGCCAGCAGCGGGGACAGGGGGTACGAGCAGTACTTC. The encoded protein is CASSGDRGYEQYF.

The chain has TRBV6-1 and TRBJ1-3; maybe TRBD1 (6 bases). V lost 2 bases, J lost 4 bases, and 15 bases lay in between. Germline V CDR1 and CDR2: MNHNS, SASEGT. The CDR3 sequence is 16 residues long. The CDR3 protein is CASSETPDRFGNTIYF. The CDR3 nucleotides read TGTGCCAGCAGTGAAACACCGGACAGATTCGGAAACACCATATATTTT.

V gene TRBV30 combines with J gene TRBJ2-1; 7 bases map to TRBD2. The junction had 9 bases not matched to a gene; V was cut back by 3 bases and J by 4 bases. Germline assignment: CDR1 GTSNPN and CDR2 SVGIG (reference sequence). There are 15 residues in the CDR3. CDR3 loop: CAWSGGSRVYNEQFF. Written as DNA, the CDR3 is TGTGCCTGGAGCGGGGGGTCGAGGGTGTACAATGAGCAGTTCTTC.

J is TRBJ2-2 and V is TRBV4-3; the D gene is possibly TRBD1 (6 bases). Germline CDR1 and CDR2: LGHNA and YSLEER. V shed 1 base and J shed 5 bases, with 11 bases lying between them. The CDR3 extends over 15 amino acids. In DNA, the CDR3 is TGCGCCAGCAGCCAAGTCAGGGGAGAGACCGGGGAGCTGTTTTTT. This codes for CASSQVRGETGELFF.

The chain links TRBV30 to TRBJ2-7; no firm D call. This CDR3 comprises 11 residues. Trimming left V 0 bases short and J 12 bases short, with 12 bases between. Germline V lookup: CDR1 GTSNPN, CDR2 SVGIG (reference sequence). The CDR3 coding sequence is TGTGCCTGGAGTGTACTGAATGAGTTGTACTTC. Its protein product is CAWSVLNELYF.

V usage is TRBV19 and J usage is TRBJ2-7; TRBD2 aligns across 11 bases. The V segment lost 5 bases and the J segment 6 bases; nucleotides outside the gene matches: 9. Germline-derived CDR1 and CDR2 are LNHDA and SQIVND (reference sequence). This CDR3 has 15 residues. The CDR3 spells CASSPRLAGTGEQYF. The CDR3 DNA sequence: TGTGCCAGTAGTCCGCGACTAGCGGGAACGGGCGAGCAGTACTTC.

The chain carries TRBV4-2 and TRBJ2-3, with 11 bases identical to TRBD2. Germline V gene data show CDR1 as LGHNA and CDR2 as YNFKEQ. Germline trimming cut 0 bases from V and 3 bases from J; bases unmatched to any gene: 11. The CDR3 is 19 residues long. CDR3 region: CASSQDMTSGADWTDTQYF. The CDR3 DNA sequence: TGTGCCAGCAGCCAAGATATGACTAGCGGGGCTGATTGGACAGATACGCAGTATTTT.

The V call is TRBV27, the J call TRBJ2-7, with D perhaps matching TRBD2 (6 bases). The CDR3 loop spans 13 amino acids. The V gene lost 4 bases and the J gene lost 5 bases, with 12 bases spanning the gap. From germline, CDR1 is MNHEY and CDR2 SMNVEV (reference sequence). For the CDR3, the DNA is TGTGCCAGCAGTTATGGGGACTCTGACGAGCAGTACTTC. The encoded protein is CASSYGDSDEQYF.

The chain joins TRBV5-8 to TRBJ2-6; tentative D call: TRBD1 (6 bases). CDR3 length: 16 amino acids. Germline V gene sequence: CDR1 SGHTS, CDR2 YDEGEE. Trimming took off 4 bases at V and 0 bases at J, with 11 bases between the two ends. The CDR3 DNA sequence: TGTGCCAGCAGCGCTTACAGGGACTCTGGGGCCAACGTCCTGACTTTC. Residues: CASSAYRDSGANVLTF.

The V gene is TRBV29-1, the J gene TRBJ1-5; no clear D gene. CDR3 size: 10 residues. With 4 bases removed from V and 11 bases from J, the gap between germline ends came to 9 bases. Germline-derived CDR1 and CDR2 are SQVTM and ANQGSEA. In nucleotides, the CDR3 is TGCAGCGTTGTCGCCGAGTCCCAGCATTTT. This codes for CSVVAESQHF.

The chain carries TRBV7-2 and TRBJ2-5; D is unclear. The CDR3 sequence is 13 residues long. CDR1 and CDR2 from the germline V gene are SGHTA and FQGNSA. The ends were cut back, 1 base at V and 5 bases at J, with 8 bases in the middle. CDR3 in amino acids: CASSLGPVETQYF. The CDR3 region has the DNA TGTGCCAGCAGCTTAGGGCCCGTGGAGACCCAGTACTTC.

The chain uses TRBV7-2 and TRBJ2-2; D ambiguous. This CDR3 region has 16 residues. The V end was cut by 8 bases, the J end by 0 bases, with 16 bases between. Germline loops: CDR1 SGHTA, CDR2 FQGNSA. CDR3 amino acids: CASSPTRLSNTGELFF. The CDR3 DNA reads as TGTGCCAGCTCTCCTACCCGACTCTCGAACACCGGGGAGCTGTTTTTT. Using reference TRBV7-2 and TRBJ2-2 for the parts outside the CDR3, the full variable domain is GAGVSQSPSNKVTEKGKDVELRCDPISGHTALYWYRQSLGQGLEFLIYFQGNSAPDKSGLPSDRFSAERTGGSVSTLTIQRTQQEDSAVYLCASSPTRLSNTGELFFGEGSRLTVL.

The chain links TRBV10-3 to TRBJ2-7; TRBD2 aligns across 7 bases. This CDR3 region has 12 residues. V dropped 10 bases and J dropped 5; count of bases not matched to a gene: 8. The germline gives CDR1 ENHRY, CDR2 SYGVKD. The CDR3 coding sequence is TGTGCCACCTCGGGGCTAGCGGACGAGCAGTACTTC. It encodes CATSGLADEQYF.

The chain employs TRBV7-2 and TRBJ1-2, with a possible D match to TRBD1 (6 bases). Trimming removed 0 bases at V and 6 bases at J, with 8 bases between. CDR1 and CDR2 (germline): SGHTA, FQGNSA. CDR3 length equals 13 residues. CDR3 region: CASSLAGDNGYTF. The DNA of the CDR3 is TGTGCCAGCAGCTTAGCTGGGGACAATGGCTACACCTTC.

V gene TRBV7-9 combines with J gene TRBJ1-1; TRBD1 is a possible D gene (5 bases). The CDR3 extends over 12 amino acids. Trimming shortened V by 10 bases and J by 0 bases, and 9 bases separated the two germline ends. Germline values: CDR1 SEHNR, CDR2 FQNEAQ (reference sequence). CDR3 residues: CATQGMNTEAFF. The CDR3 DNA reads TGTGCCACCCAGGGTATGAACACTGAAGCTTTCTTT.

The J gene is TRBJ2-1, the V gene TRBV27; 12 bases fit TRBD2. With V trimmed by 1 base and J by 8 bases, 6 bases remained unmatched. This CDR3 comprises 16 residues. The germline CDR1 and CDR2 sequences are MNHEY and SMNVEV (reference sequence). The CDR3 bases are TGTGCCAGCAGTTTATTACTAGCGGGAGGTGGTTATGAGCAGTTCTTC. This encodes CASSLLLAGGGYEQFF.

The rearrangement links TRBV7-6 to TRBJ2-7, with 9 bases identical to TRBD1. Germline loops: CDR1 SGHVS, CDR2 FNYEAQ. V lost 2 bases to trimming and J lost 6 bases; unmatched junction nucleotides: 8. This CDR3 has 15 residues. The CDR3 DNA sequence: TGTGCCAGCAGCTTATGGAGGACAGGGGCAGGCGAGCAGTACTTC. Its protein is CASSLWRTGAGEQYF.

The V call is TRBV19, the J call TRBJ1-3, with 7 bases identical to TRBD1. CDR1 and CDR2 from the germline V gene are LNHDA and SQIVND (reference sequence). CDR3 length: 14 residues. The J segment lost 4 bases and the V segment lost 6 bases, leaving 6 bases of the junction unmatched. CDR3: CASSSGTAGNTIYF. The CDR3, as DNA: TGTGCCAGTAGCTCCGGGACAGCCGGAAACACCATATATTTT.

The chain carries TRBV4-2 and TRBJ1-1, with 8 bases identical to TRBD1. The V and J ends lost 8 bases and 1 base, in that order; junction bases with no gene match: 3. The CDR3 covers 13 residues. From germline, CDR1 is LGHNA and CDR2 YNFKEQ. As DNA, the CDR3 is TGTGCCAGCGCGGGGACAGGGAACACTGAAGCTTTCTTT. Its translation: CASAGTGNTEAFF.

This chain links TRBV19 with TRBJ2-7; maybe TRBD2 (6 bases). The CDR3 has 15 residues. Trimming shortened V by 3 bases and J by 0 bases, and 12 bases separated the two germline ends. The germline V gene has CDR1 LNHDA and CDR2 SQIVND (reference sequence). The CDR3 DNA reads as TGTGCCAGTAGTATTGGGACTGGGAGCTCCTACGAGCAGTACTTC. Its protein is CASSIGTGSSYEQYF. The full variable domain, with the rest looked up from reference TRBV19 and TRBJ2-7, is DGGITQSPKYLFRKEGQNVTLSCEQNLNHDAMYWYRQDPGQGLRLIYYSQIVNDFQKGDIAEGYSVSREKKESFPLTVTSAQKNPTAFYLCASSIGTGSSYEQYFGPGTRLTVT.

V and J are TRBV29-1 and TRBJ1-2, with D unclear. Germline V gene sequence: CDR1 SQVTM, CDR2 ANQGSEA. V was pared by 7 bases and J by 0 bases, with 9 bases between. The CDR3 has 12 amino acids. The CDR3 region has the DNA TGCAGCGCCCGGGGTTCTAACTATGGCTACACCTTC. Residues: CSARGSNYGYTF.

The chain uses TRBV29-1 and TRBJ2-1; 13 positions match TRBD2. The J segment lost 2 bases and the V segment lost 0 bases, leaving 1 base of the junction unmatched. Germline V gives CDR1 SQVTM, CDR2 ANQGSEA. The CDR3 contains 16 residues. The CDR3 region has the DNA TGCAGCGTTGAAGAGGGGACTAGCGGGACCTACAATGAGCAGTTCTTC. It is translated as CSVEEGTSGTYNEQFF.

V and J are TRBV5-5 and TRBJ2-5; 7 bases are shared with TRBD1. The better agreement between TRBJ2-7 and the DNA end casts doubt on the J call. Germline V CDR1 and CDR2: SGHKS, YYEKEE (reference sequence). The CDR3 runs to 14 residues. In nucleotides, the CDR3 is TGTGCCAGCAGCCCGTTAGGGGGCTCTTACGAGCAGTACTTC. It translates to CASSPLGGSYEQYF.

This rearrangement joins TRBV4-2 to TRBJ2-3, with 10 bases that match TRBD2. There are 16 residues in the CDR3. V was clipped by 2 bases and J by 2 bases; unmatched bases: 4. Germline assignment: CDR1 LGHNA and CDR2 YNFKEQ. The CDR3 loop is CASSQRTSGNTDTQYF. The CDR3 coding sequence is TGTGCCAGCAGCCAAAGGACTAGCGGAAACACAGATACGCAGTATTTT.